This TCR beta chain was recorded in a study of beta chain features in type 1 diabetes. As for this clone: The target antigen is unknown.

The whole isolated RNA underwent reverse transcription, so sequencing captured expressed TCRB transcripts. TCRdb's copy holds only in-frame clones and misses some; the assay was immunoSEQ multiplex PCR. The table lists 150,000 to 180,000 clones, about 8.5% of them singletons, with about 0.6% in the top ten. Study outcomes and limitations: PCR might favor shorter templates, equally in patients and controls. Type 1 diabetes patients had VDJ junctions that carried fewer insertions and more deletions.

V was cut by 1 base and J by 0 bases, with 15 bases left in between. The CDR3 is 16 residues long. Germline assignment: CDR1 GTSNPN and CDR2 SVGIG (reference sequence). This clonotype originated in a young man in good health. Input material: central memory CD4+ T cells from blood. This chain uses TRBV30 with TRBJ1-1, with D tentatively TRBD1 (6 bases). The CDR3 region has the DNA TGTGCCTGGAGTGGAGTTGGGGGGGCCCTGAACACTGAAGCTTTCTTT. It encodes CAWSGVGGALNTEAFF.